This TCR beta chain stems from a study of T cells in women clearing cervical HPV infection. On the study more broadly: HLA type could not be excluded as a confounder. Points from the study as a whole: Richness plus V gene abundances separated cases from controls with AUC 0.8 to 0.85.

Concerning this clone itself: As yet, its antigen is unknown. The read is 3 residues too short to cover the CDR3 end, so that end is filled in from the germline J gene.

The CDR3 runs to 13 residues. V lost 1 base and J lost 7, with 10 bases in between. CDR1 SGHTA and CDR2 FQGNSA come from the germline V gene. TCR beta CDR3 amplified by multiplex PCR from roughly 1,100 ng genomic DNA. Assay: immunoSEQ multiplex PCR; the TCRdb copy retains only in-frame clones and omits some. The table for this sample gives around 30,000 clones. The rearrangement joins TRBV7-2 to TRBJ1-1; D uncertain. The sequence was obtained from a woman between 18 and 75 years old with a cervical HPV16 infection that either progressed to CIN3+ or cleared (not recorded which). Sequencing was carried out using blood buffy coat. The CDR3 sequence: CASSLDIPREAFF. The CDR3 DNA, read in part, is TGTGCCAGCAGCTTAGATATCCCGCGTGAA.